This TCR beta chain comes out of a study of blood T cell repertoires in COVID-19. Whole-study context: Sites across the United States, Italy and Spain contributed samples from acute and convalescent COVID-19.

Trimming took 6 bases from V and 4 from J; bases not matched to a gene: 5. CDR3 length equals 14 residues. Germline V gene lookup returns CDR1 PRHDT and CDR2 FYEKMQ (reference sequence). Clones were read by immunoSEQ multiplex PCR, and TCRdb kept only the in-frame ones, dropping some. The sample has some 190,000 clones; around 82% are singletons. This clone was picked up one time. This clonotype was sampled from a man aged 30 to 45 with acute COVID-19. The sequencing sample was made of PBMCs or T cells enriched from blood (not recorded which). The chain employs TRBV13 and TRBJ2-4; 8 nucleotides line up with TRBD1. The CDR3 protein is CASSDRTGKNIQYF. For the CDR3, the DNA is TGTGCCAGCAGTGACAGGACAGGGAAAAACATTCAGTACTTC.